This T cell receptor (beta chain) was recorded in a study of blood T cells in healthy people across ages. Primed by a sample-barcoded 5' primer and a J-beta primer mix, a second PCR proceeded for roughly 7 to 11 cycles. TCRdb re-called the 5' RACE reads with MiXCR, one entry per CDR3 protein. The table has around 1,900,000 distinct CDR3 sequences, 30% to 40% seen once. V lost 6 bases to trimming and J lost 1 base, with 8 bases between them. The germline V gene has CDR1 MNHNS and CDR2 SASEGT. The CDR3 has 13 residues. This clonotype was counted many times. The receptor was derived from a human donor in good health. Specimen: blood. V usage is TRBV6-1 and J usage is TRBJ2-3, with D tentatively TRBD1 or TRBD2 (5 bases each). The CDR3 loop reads CASSRDRTDTQYF. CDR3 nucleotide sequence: TGTGCCAGCAGCAGGGACCGCACAGATACGCAGTATTTT.